This passage covers 4 T cell receptor beta chains from one sample sequenced in a study of blood T cells in healthy people across ages. It was with a sample-barcoded 5' primer and a J-beta primer mix that a second PCR of about 7 to 12 cycles was run. TCRdb fed the 5' RACE reads into MiXCR, producing one record per CDR3 protein. There are approximately 730,000 distinct CDR3 sequences in the sample; roughly two fifths occur only once, and roughly 19% lies in the top ten. Material: blood. The receptors come from a woman aged 60-75 years in good health.

As to this clonotype: Mismatch with germline at one junction end may stem from a read error. This chain joins TRBV7-2 and TRBJ2-1; D is possibly TRBD2 (5 bases). The CDR3 sequence is 14 residues long. CDR1 is SGHTA, CDR2 FQGNSA, per germline. CDR3 DNA sequence: TGTGCCAGCGGCTTAGGGCTAGCCACCGATGAGCAGTTCTTC. It codes for CASGLGLATDEQFF.

The J gene is TRBJ1-5, the V gene TRBV12-3 or TRBV12-4; possibly TRBD1 for D (5 bases). The CDR3 totals 14 residues. V was trimmed by 9 bases and J by 0 bases, leaving 12 bases between them. As DNA, the CDR3 is TGTGCCAGTGGGGGACTATATAGCAATCAGCCCCAGCATTTT. Residues: CASGGLYSNQPQHF.

The chain combines TRBV5-1 with TRBJ1-2; 7 bases are shared with TRBD1. Germline CDR1 reads SGHRS; CDR2 reads YFSETQ. The CDR3 sequence is 14 residues long. The V and J ends lost 0 bases and 7 bases, in that order; junction bases with no gene match: 6. CDR3 in amino acids: CASSLVLGGSGYTF. DNA for the CDR3: TGCGCCAGCAGCTTGGTACTAGGGGGCTCTGGCTACACCTTC. Drawing the rest from reference TRBV5-1 and TRBJ1-2, the complete variable domain is KAGVTQTPRYLIKTRGQQVTLSCSPISGHRSVSWYQQTPGQGLQFLFEYFSETQRNKGNFPGRFSGRQFSNSRSEMNVSTLELGDSALYLCASSLVLGGSGYTFGSGTRLTVV.

The chain recombines TRBV20-1 with TRBJ2-7; unclear D gene. The CDR3 spans 12 residues. Germline V lookup: CDR1 DFQATT, CDR2 SNEGSKA (reference sequence). Trimming stripped 4 bases from V and 1 base from J, with 8 bases between. Written as DNA, the CDR3 is TGCAGTGCTAATCACAAATCCTACGAGCAGTACTTC. Residues: CSANHKSYEQYF.